The 22 T cell receptor beta chains in this list originate from one sample, sequenced in a study of T cell changes during pregnancy in multiple sclerosis. The assay was immunoSEQ multiplex PCR, and TCRdb's table has in-frame clones only and misses some. The sample includes 70,000 to 95,000 clones, 85% to 95% of them seen just once. This sample comprised peripheral blood, obtained in the second trimester of pregnancy. The receptors here all came from a female donor in good health, enrolled as a control in a pregnancy study.

The chain joins TRBV6-5 to TRBJ1-1; D is uncertain. This CDR3 comprises 13 residues. CDR1 MNHEY and CDR2 SVGAGI come from the germline V gene. V was pared by 2 bases and J by 7 bases, with 11 bases between. This CDR3 is CASSYPGHREAFF. The CDR3 nucleotides are TGTGCCAGCAGTTACCCTGGGCACCGTGAAGCTTTCTTT.

The chain combines TRBV5-1 with TRBJ2-2, with 8 bases lining up with TRBD2. V lost 4 bases, J lost 0 bases, and 2 bases stayed unmatched. Germline V gene lookup returns CDR1 SGHRS and CDR2 YFSETQ. The CDR3 has 15 residues. The CDR3 spells CASSRGGPNTGELFF. In DNA, the CDR3 is TGCGCCAGCAGCCGGGGGGGACCGAACACCGGGGAGCTGTTTTTT.

V is TRBV5-1 and J is TRBJ1-2; 8 bases align to TRBD1. V lost 4 bases, J lost 7 bases, and 6 bases stayed unmatched. Germline V gene data show CDR1 as SGHRS and CDR2 as YFSETQ. This CDR3 comprises 13 residues. CDR3 coding DNA: TGCGCCAGCAGCGCCGGACAGGGAGGTGGCTACACCTTC. Encoded protein: CASSAGQGGGYTF.

V usage is TRBV28 and J usage is TRBJ2-5; 8 nucleotides match TRBD1. CDR1 and CDR2 (germline): MDHEN, SYDVKM. The CDR3 spans 11 residues. The junction had 2 bases not matched to a gene; V was cut back by 8 bases and J by 6 bases. CDR3: CASGQGQTQYF. CDR3 nucleotides: TGTGCCAGCGGACAGGGACAGACCCAGTACTTC. Full variable domain (remainder filled in from reference TRBV28 and TRBJ2-5): DVKVTQSSRYLVKRTGEKVFLECVQDMDHENMFWYRQDPGLGLRLIYFSYDVKMKEKGDIPEGYSVSREKKERFSLILESASTNQTSMYLCASGQGQTQYFGPGTRLLVL.

This chain connects TRBV11-1 to TRBJ2-2; 9 bases match TRBD2. This CDR3 is 16 amino acids long. CDR1 is SGHAT and CDR2 is FQDESV in the germline V gene (reference sequence). Trimming took 4 bases from V and 0 from J; bases not matched to a gene: 3. The CDR3 sequence: CASSSQRGANTGELFF. In nucleotides, the CDR3 is TGTGCCAGCAGCTCCCAGCGGGGGGCGAACACCGGGGAGCTGTTTTTT.

The CDR3 sequence: CASSLTGGTRYF. CDR3 sequence (DNA): TGTGCCAGCAGTTTAACAGGGGGAACGCGGTACTTC. The chain uses TRBV25-1 and TRBJ2-7; 8 bases map to TRBD1. This CDR3 has 12 residues. The V segment lost 5 bases and the J segment 12 bases; nucleotides outside the gene matches: 9. The germline gives CDR1 MGHDK, CDR2 SYGVNS.

This clone turned up a few times. This sample also contains other DNA sequences that code for the same CDR3. The chain carries TRBV4-3 and TRBJ1-3; D gene uncertain. Trimming cost V 1 base and J 0 bases, with 13 bases left between them. CDR3 length: 17 residues. Germline V gene lookup returns CDR1 LGHNA and CDR2 YSLEER. The CDR3 DNA follows: TGCGCCAGCAGCCAAGGGGAGGGAATCTACTCTGGAAACACCATATATTTT. Its protein product is CASSQGEGIYSGNTIYF.

V is TRBV7-2 and J is TRBJ1-5, with TRBD1 matching 7 bases. The CDR3 is made up of 13 amino acids. With 5 bases clipped from V and 7 bases from J, the junction kept 5 bases outside the gene matches. Germline V gives CDR1 SGHTA, CDR2 FQGNSA. CDR3 in amino acids: CASSVQGNQPQHF. CDR3 sequence (DNA): TGTGCCAGCAGCGTACAGGGGAACCAGCCCCAGCATTTT.

V usage is TRBV4-3 and J usage is TRBJ2-1, with 9 bases that match TRBD1. Germline V gene data show CDR1 as LGHNA and CDR2 as YSLEER. Losses at the gene ends were 0 bases for V and 8 bases for J; bases not matched to a gene: 5. The CDR3 covers 15 residues. The CDR3 sequence: CASSQEGTGRYEQFF. CDR3 coding DNA: TGCGCCAGCAGCCAAGAAGGGACAGGGAGATATGAGCAGTTCTTC.

This chain connects TRBV7-2 to TRBJ2-5; TRBD2 agrees at 8 bases. CDR3 length equals 14 residues. The junction had 7 bases not matched to a gene; V was cut back by 5 bases and J by 5 bases. Germline lookup yields CDR1 SGHTA and CDR2 FQGNSA. The CDR3 DNA is TGTGCCAGCAGCATACGACTAGCGCGGGAGACCCAGTACTTC. Protein: CASSIRLARETQYF.

This clone was picked up a small number of times. V and J are TRBV5-1 and TRBJ1-1; D uncertain. This CDR3 has 17 amino acids. Trimming cost V 3 bases and J 0 bases, with 18 bases left between them. Looked up from germline, CDR1 is SGHRS and CDR2 is YFSETQ. CDR3 coding DNA: TGCGCCAGCAGCTCCCCGGCCCCGATAGACATGAACACTGAAGCTTTCTTT. Its protein product is CASSSPAPIDMNTEAFF.

V and J are TRBV7-2 and TRBJ2-3; 10 bases are shared with TRBD2. Losses at the gene ends were 2 bases for V and 2 bases for J; bases not matched to a gene: 10. CDR1 SGHTA and CDR2 FQGNSA come from the germline V gene. This CDR3 comprises 18 residues. The CDR3 region has the DNA TGTGCCAGCAGCTTACGTCTACCTAGCGGGGGCCCCACAGATACGCAGTATTTT. Protein: CASSLRLPSGGPTDTQYF.

The V call is TRBV5-1, the J call TRBJ1-2, with D perhaps matching TRBD1 (5 bases). V lost 1 base and J 5 bases, leaving 15 bases between the germline ends. The germline CDR1 and CDR2 sequences are SGHRS and YFSETQ. There are 15 residues in the CDR3. The CDR3 protein is CASSLIPGSEYGYTF. CDR3 coding DNA: TGCGCCAGCAGCTTGATCCCAGGGTCAGAATATGGCTACACCTTC.

V gene TRBV4-3 combines with J gene TRBJ1-4, with a possible D match to TRBD1 (5 bases). Trimming removed 0 bases from V and 0 bases from J, with 20 bases in between. CDR1 LGHNA and CDR2 YSLEER come from the germline V gene. The CDR3 spans 20 residues. This CDR3 reads CASSQDLVLGQRATNEKLFF. In nucleotides, the CDR3 is TGCGCCAGCAGCCAAGATCTCGTATTAGGACAACGTGCAACTAATGAAAAACTGTTTTTT.

The rearrangement uses TRBV4-3 and TRBJ2-4; tentative D call: TRBD1 (6 bases). The CDR3 has 15 residues. Germline V gene lookup returns CDR1 LGHNA and CDR2 YSLEER. The V and J ends lost 0 bases and 7 bases respectively, with 13 bases between them. For the CDR3, the DNA is TGCGCCAGCAGCCAAGAGGCAGACCAGGGGAACATTCAGTACTTC. Translated: CASSQEADQGNIQYF.

The chain combines TRBV6-5 with TRBJ2-2, with TRBD1 as a possible D gene (5 bases). This CDR3 contains 11 residues. V was cut by 8 bases and J by 7 bases, with 8 bases left in between. Germline V lookup: CDR1 MNHEY, CDR2 SVGAGI. The CDR3 region has the DNA TGTGCCAGCTTCGACAGCGGGGAGCTGTTTTTT. Amino acids: CASFDSGELFF.

The V and J genes are TRBV4-1 and TRBJ2-1; D is unresolved. There are 15 residues in the CDR3. V lost 1 base to trimming and J lost 0 bases, with 7 bases between them. Germline lookup yields CDR1 MGHRA and CDR2 YSYEKL. CDR3 in amino acids: CASSQVRSSYNEQFF. The CDR3 DNA follows: TGCGCCAGCAGCCAAGTCCGGAGCTCCTACAATGAGCAGTTCTTC.

CDR3 coding DNA: TGTGCCAGCTCACCTCCAGGGGCGCGGGACACTGAAGCTTTCTTT. This sequence encodes CASSPPGARDTEAFF. The J gene is TRBJ1-1, the V gene TRBV18; TRBD1 might be the D (6 bases). V shed 3 bases and J shed 3 bases, with 14 bases lying between them. Germline loops: CDR1 KGHSH, CDR2 LQKENI. The length of the CDR3 is 15 residues.

The rearrangement joins TRBV27 to TRBJ2-1, with TRBD1 as a possible D gene (5 bases). Per germline, CDR1 MNHEY and CDR2 SMNVEV (reference sequence). Between the trimmed V and J ends, which lost 7 bases and 4 bases, there was a span of 14 bases. The CDR3 contains 14 residues. CDR3 sequence: CASNPGYQYNEQFF. The CDR3 nucleotides are TGTGCCAGCAATCCAGGGTATCAGTACAATGAGCAGTTCTTC.

The chain carries TRBV5-5 and TRBJ2-7, with TRBD2 matching over 9 bases. Per germline, CDR1 SGHKS and CDR2 YYEKEE (reference sequence). V lost 0 bases to trimming and J lost 1 base; unmatched junction nucleotides: 2. This CDR3 has 15 residues. As DNA, the CDR3 is TGTGCCAGCAGCTTGGTTCTAGCGGGGTCCTACGAGCAGTACTTC. Translation gives CASSLVLAGSYEQYF.

This clone was counted a few times. The gene calls are TRBV7-2 and TRBJ1-2; D gene uncertain. This CDR3 region has 16 residues. V was shortened by 1 base and J by 0 bases, with 12 bases between the two germline ends. Germline V gene data show CDR1 as SGHTA and CDR2 as FQGNSA. CDR3 amino acids: CASSLGPGGANYGYTF. CDR3 DNA sequence: TGTGCCAGCAGCTTAGGGCCCGGAGGAGCTAACTATGGCTACACCTTC.

This sequence joins TRBV2 and TRBJ1-1, with TRBD1 identical over 8 bases. Germline V CDR1 and CDR2: SNHLY, FYNNEI. This CDR3 is 14 amino acids long. Trimming at V came to 7 bases and at J to 5 bases, leaving 9 bases not matched to a gene. The CDR3 loop reads CASTYLQGETEAFF. CDR3 nucleotides: TGTGCCAGCACCTACTTACAGGGGGAGACTGAAGCTTTCTTT.